One sample yielded the 26 T cell receptor beta chains listed below, sequenced in a study of shared clonotypes between healthy human individuals. Naive CD8 cells, CD45RO-negative and positively selected for CCR7, excluded terminally differentiated effector memory CD45RA+ cells. The method was immunoSEQ multiplex PCR; TCRdb's version includes in-frame clones alone and lacks a portion of them. Among about 2.1 million clones listed, under 95% were seen once. The sequenced sample consisted of naive CD8+ T cells from PBMCs. These receptors came from a young man in good health. Some clones in this sample may be carry-over from other donors' samples.

The chain employs TRBV11-2 and TRBJ2-7, with a tentative D call TRBD1 (5 bases). This CDR3 contains 16 residues. Trimming cost V 4 bases and J 0 bases, with 16 bases left between them. Germline V gives CDR1 SGHAT, CDR2 FQNNGV. The CDR3 coding sequence is TGTGCCAGCAGCTCGCCCCGGACAAGGAGCTCCTACGAGCAGTACTTC. This codes for CASSSPRTRSSYEQYF.

The chain recombines TRBV9 with TRBJ2-1; no definite D call. Germline V gene lookup returns CDR1 SGDLS and CDR2 YYNGEE. The length of the CDR3 is 16 residues. V was cut by 1 base and J by 5 bases, with 16 bases left in between. DNA for the CDR3: TGTGCCAGCAGCGTAAGGCGAGACACAGCAAACAATGAGCAGTTCTTC. Translation gives CASSVRRDTANNEQFF.

The gene calls are TRBV7-9 and TRBJ1-1; D is uncertain. The CDR3 is 12 residues long. CDR1 is SEHNR and CDR2 is FQNEAQ in the germline V gene (reference sequence). V lost 2 bases and J 5 bases, leaving 6 bases between the germline ends. Here the CDR3 reads CASSLLVTEAFF. The DNA of the CDR3 is TGTGCCAGCAGCTTACTGGTTACTGAAGCTTTCTTT.

The rearrangement uses TRBV12-5 and TRBJ2-2, with D possibly matching TRBD1 (6 bases). The CDR3 sequence is 16 residues long. Trimming left V 0 bases short and J 2 bases short, with 10 bases between. Germline lookup yields CDR1 LGHNT and CDR2 FRNRAP. CDR3 amino acids: CASGLVRTVNTGELFF. The DNA of the CDR3 is TGTGCTAGTGGTTTGGTAAGGACAGTCAACACCGGGGAGCTGTTTTTT. Complete variable domain (other parts from reference TRBV12-5 and TRBJ2-2): DARVTQTPRHKVTEMGQEVTMRCQPILGHNTVFWYRQTMMQGLELLAYFRNRAPLDDSGMPKDRFSAEMPDATLATLKIQPSEPRDSAVYFCASGLVRTVNTGELFFGEGSRLTVL.

The chain carries TRBV28 and TRBJ1-5, with unresolved D. This CDR3 region has 15 residues. Germline CDR1 MDHEN, CDR2 SYDVKM. The V end lost 2 bases, the J end lost 7 bases, and 15 bases lay between the germline ends. This CDR3 reads CASSLLREVRQPQHF. The CDR3 DNA sequence: TGTGCCAGCAGTTTACTAAGGGAGGTGAGACAGCCCCAGCATTTT.

This clone showed up just a few times. The rearrangement uses TRBV13 and TRBJ2-1; D remains ambiguous. The CDR3 covers 15 residues. Germline CDR1 reads PRHDT; CDR2 reads FYEKMQ (reference sequence). Deletions cut 5 bases from V and 0 bases from J, with 11 bases between. The CDR3 DNA reads TGTGCCAGCAGCCATCTTCTACTCTCCTACAATGAGCAGTTCTTC. Amino acids: CASSHLLLSYNEQFF.

The chain couples TRBV4-1 to TRBJ2-3; weak D call: TRBD1 (6 bases). Trimming shortened V by 4 bases and J by 2 bases, and 16 bases separated the two germline ends. Germline-derived CDR1 and CDR2 are MGHRA and YSYEKL. The CDR3 consists of 16 residues. CDR3 residues: CASSPIRGTDTDTQYF. CDR3 DNA: TGCGCCAGCAGCCCGATAAGGGGGACCGACACAGATACGCAGTATTTT.

Worth noting for this clone: A junction boundary mismatches the germline segment, possibly from a read error. The V gene is TRBV27, the J gene TRBJ1-2; a possible D gene is TRBD1 (5 bases). The CDR3 runs to 16 residues. CDR1 is MNHEY and CDR2 is SMNVEV in the germline V gene (reference sequence). The CDR3 spells CVSTPSWGGLFYGYTF. CDR3 coding DNA: TGTGTCAGCACCCCGAGTTGGGGGGGACTTTTCTATGGCTACACCTTC.

The V call is TRBV30, the J call TRBJ2-1; 11 nucleotides align to TRBD2. Per the germline V gene, CDR1 is GTSNPN and CDR2 is SVGIG (reference sequence). This CDR3 has 15 residues. J lost 8 bases, V lost 2 bases, and 8 bases had no gene match. The CDR3 loop is CAWSTLAGVFDEQFF. CDR3 nucleotides: TGTGCCTGGAGTACACTAGCGGGGGTCTTCGATGAGCAGTTCTTC. The full variable domain, completed using reference TRBV30 and TRBJ2-1, is SQTIHQWPATLVQPVGSPLSLECTVEGTSNPNLYWYRQAAGRGLQLLFYSVGIGQISSEVPQNLSASRPQDRQFILSSKKLLLSDSGFYLCAWSTLAGVFDEQFFGPGTRLTVL.

V is TRBV19 and J is TRBJ2-1, with unresolved D. This CDR3 has 15 amino acids. Germline loops: CDR1 LNHDA, CDR2 SQIVND (reference sequence). Trimming pared 5 bases from V and 0 bases from J, leaving 11 bases between. This CDR3 is CASSVFMSSYNEQFF. CDR3 in DNA: TGTGCCAGTAGTGTTTTTATGAGCTCCTACAATGAGCAGTTCTTC.

The rearrangement links TRBV5-5 to TRBJ1-5, with D perhaps TRBD1 (6 bases). This CDR3 contains 15 residues. V lost 4 bases and J lost 0, with 11 bases in between. Germline V lookup: CDR1 SGHKS, CDR2 YYEKEE (reference sequence). The CDR3 DNA sequence: TGTGCCAGCAGCGGGGGGCGCGATAGCAATCAGCCCCAGCATTTT. It codes for CASSGGRDSNQPQHF.

J is TRBJ2-7 and V is TRBV7-9, with D unclear. Between the trimmed V and J ends, which lost 10 bases and 0 bases, there was a span of 10 bases. Germline lookup yields CDR1 SEHNR and CDR2 FQNEAQ (reference sequence). CDR3 size: 12 residues. CDR3 protein: CAISLSSYEQYF. For the CDR3, the DNA is TGTGCCATCTCCCTCAGCTCCTACGAGCAGTACTTC.

The chain uses TRBV27 and TRBJ1-2, with D possibly matching TRBD1 (6 bases). Deletions cut 2 bases from V and 2 bases from J, with 12 bases between. Germline V lookup: CDR1 MNHEY, CDR2 SMNVEV (reference sequence). The CDR3 sequence is 15 residues long. The CDR3 loop reads CASSLSTGKNYGYTF. The CDR3 DNA is TGTGCCAGCAGTTTAAGTACAGGGAAGAACTATGGCTACACCTTC.

This clone was counted once. The rearrangement joins TRBV28 to TRBJ2-5, with D hard to call. Looked up from germline, CDR1 is MDHEN and CDR2 is SYDVKM. V was cut by 6 bases and J by 1 base, with 9 bases left in between. The CDR3 runs 13 residues. The CDR3: CASSPDTQETQYF. The CDR3, as DNA: TGTGCCAGCAGCCCTGACACCCAAGAGACCCAGTACTTC.

The V gene is TRBV27, the J gene TRBJ1-1; maybe TRBD1 (5 bases). Germline assignment: CDR1 MNHEY and CDR2 SMNVEV (reference sequence). The V end was cut by 3 bases, the J end by 8 bases, with 10 bases between. The CDR3 is 12 residues long. The CDR3 DNA sequence: TGTGCCAGCAGTTTGGGCAGGGTCGAAGCTTTCTTT. Translating gives CASSLGRVEAFF.

Notes on this clone: The same CDR3 arises from other DNA sequences in this sample as well. The gene calls are TRBV4-1 and TRBJ2-7; no clear D gene. Germline CDR1 is MGHRA and CDR2 is YSYEKL. Trimming took off 1 base at V and 0 bases at J, with 7 bases between the two ends. There are 14 residues in the CDR3. CDR3 sequence reads: CASSQGAYSYEQYF. CDR3 sequence (DNA): TGCGCCAGCAGCCAAGGAGCGTACTCCTACGAGCAGTACTTC.

The chain combines TRBV5-1 with TRBJ1-1; weak D call: TRBD1 (5 bases). Germline V gene sequence: CDR1 SGHRS, CDR2 YFSETQ. The CDR3 is 16 residues long. The V gene lost 3 bases and the J gene lost 0 bases, with 15 bases spanning the gap. CDR3 sequence (DNA): TGCGCCAGCAGCTACGGACGGGGCGGTATGAACACTGAAGCTTTCTTT. Its protein is CASSYGRGGMNTEAFF.

The chain joins TRBV28 to TRBJ2-2, with 9 positions matching TRBD1. The germline V gene has CDR1 MDHEN and CDR2 SYDVKM. Trimming at V came to 8 bases and at J to 5 bases, leaving 9 bases not matched to a gene. The length of the CDR3 is 15 residues. The CDR3 nucleotides read TGTGCCAGCTGGATGACAGGGGGACGTACCGGGGAGCTGTTTTTT. Translated, it gives CASWMTGGRTGELFF. The full variable domain, rest sourced from reference TRBV28 and TRBJ2-2, is DVKVTQSSRYLVKRTGEKVFLECVQDMDHENMFWYRQDPGLGLRLIYFSYDVKMKEKGDIPEGYSVSREKKERFSLILESASTNQTSMYLCASWMTGGRTGELFFGEGSRLTVL.

This chain joins TRBV29-1 and TRBJ2-1; 9 bases agree with TRBD2. This CDR3 is 13 amino acids long. Germline V gene sequence: CDR1 SQVTM, CDR2 ANQGSEA. The CDR3 here is CTGGAGGYNEQFF. The CDR3 DNA sequence: TGCACCGGGGGAGCGGGAGGCTACAATGAGCAGTTCTTC.

For the CDR3, the DNA is TGTGCCAGCAGCCCACTTGGGCTTAAAGAGACCCAGTACTTC. Its protein product is CASSPLGLKETQYF. This chain connects TRBV6-5 to TRBJ2-5, with no clear D. The V gene lost 6 bases and the J gene lost 3 bases, with 14 bases spanning the gap. The CDR3 covers 14 residues. The V gene's germline CDR1 is MNHEY and CDR2 SVGAGI.

This clone was recorded only once. The V gene is TRBV19, the J gene TRBJ2-7; the D is unclear. This CDR3 spans 13 amino acids. From germline, CDR1 is LNHDA and CDR2 SQIVND (reference sequence). Trimming removed 3 bases from V and 6 bases from J, with 12 bases in between. CDR3 residues: CASSISGDGEQYF. The CDR3 DNA is TGTGCCAGTAGTATTTCAGGTGACGGCGAGCAGTACTTC.

About this clone itself: Within the sample, other DNA sequences also encode this same CDR3. This chain joins TRBV28 and TRBJ2-7; D is possibly TRBD2 (5 bases). The CDR3 loop spans 14 amino acids. Germline V gene lookup returns CDR1 MDHEN and CDR2 SYDVKM. V dropped 2 bases and J dropped 4 bases, with 12 bases sitting between them. CDR3 protein: CASSLLGRGYEQYF. CDR3 bases: TGTGCCAGCAGTTTACTAGGGAGAGGGTACGAGCAGTACTTC.

This rearrangement joins TRBV7-6 to TRBJ1-4, with 10 bases matching TRBD1. J was trimmed by 5 bases and V by 7 bases; bases with no gene match: 4. The germline gives CDR1 SGHVS, CDR2 FNYEAQ. The CDR3 covers 14 residues. The CDR3 nucleotides are TGTGCCAGCACCCCGGGACAGGGGAATGAAAAACTGTTTTTT. Translation gives CASTPGQGNEKLFF.

On this clone itself: Other DNA sequences in this specimen translate into the identical CDR3. The V call is TRBV27, the J call TRBJ2-7, with 12 bases identical to TRBD2. There are 16 residues in the CDR3. With V trimmed by 2 bases and J by 6 bases, 8 bases remained unmatched. Per germline, CDR1 MNHEY and CDR2 SMNVEV (reference sequence). CDR3 in amino acids: CASSLRLAGGPGEQYF. The CDR3 DNA reads TGTGCCAGCAGTTTAAGGCTAGCGGGAGGGCCTGGCGAGCAGTACTTC.

The chain carries TRBV10-1 and TRBJ2-5; no definite D call. The CDR3 totals 13 residues. Trimming took off 0 bases at V and 4 bases at J, with 6 bases between the two ends. Germline V gene sequence: CDR1 WNHNN, CDR2 SYGVQD (reference sequence). The CDR3 region has the DNA TGCGCCAGCAGTGAGTCGGTTAGAGAGACCCAGTACTTC. Translating gives CASSESVRETQYF.

As concerns this clone: One junction end disagrees with the germline gene, perhaps due to a read error. CDR3 amino acids: CASSDSRDRGFKGF. The CDR3 DNA reads as TGTGCCAGCAGCGATTCCCGGGACAGGGGCTTCAAGGGCTTC. The rearrangement links TRBV7-9 to TRBJ2-7; 10 bases are a match to TRBD1. Per the germline V gene, CDR1 is SEHNR and CDR2 is FQNEAQ (reference sequence). The CDR3 has 14 residues.